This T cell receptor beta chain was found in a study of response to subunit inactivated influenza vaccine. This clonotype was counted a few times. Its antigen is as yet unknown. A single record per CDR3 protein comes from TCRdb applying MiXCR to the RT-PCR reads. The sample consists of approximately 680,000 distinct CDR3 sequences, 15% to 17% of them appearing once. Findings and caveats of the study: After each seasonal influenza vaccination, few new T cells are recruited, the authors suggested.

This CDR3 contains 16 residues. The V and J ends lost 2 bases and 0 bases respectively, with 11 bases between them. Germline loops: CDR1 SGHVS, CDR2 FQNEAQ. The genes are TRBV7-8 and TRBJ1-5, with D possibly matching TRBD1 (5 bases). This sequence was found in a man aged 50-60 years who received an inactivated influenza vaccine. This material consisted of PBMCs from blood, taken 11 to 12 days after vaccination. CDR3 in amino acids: CASSLRQRPSNQPQHF. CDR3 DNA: TGTGCCAGCAGCTTAAGACAGCGGCCTAGCAATCAGCCCCAGCATTTT. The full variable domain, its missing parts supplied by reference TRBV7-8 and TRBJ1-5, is GAGVSQSPRYKVAKRGQDVALRCDPISGHVSLFWYQQALGQGPEFLTYFQNEAQLDKSGLPSDRFFAERPEGSVSTLKIQRTQQEDSAVYLCASSLRQRPSNQPQHFGDGTRLSIL.